This T cell receptor (beta chain) was sequenced during a study of blood T cell repertoires in COVID-19. About the research overall: PBMCs, B-cell-depleted T cells, or T cells were the source of the cDNA or gDNA that made up the material.

CDR3 length: 16 amino acids. Germline assignment: CDR1 SGHTA and CDR2 FQGNSA. Trimming cost V 3 bases and J 5 bases; bases outside gene matches: 6. Per the authors' pipeline: Amplification of reference gene primers was used by the study to estimate nucleated cell counts. Sequencing was performed with immunoSEQ multiplex PCR; in TCRdb, only in-frame clones are kept and a portion is missing. Clone size and V and J calls were adopted from that table, with D and trimming inferred from the DNA. In the table there are 250,000 or so clones, 84% of which are singletons. Sequenced material: peripheral blood. The sequence derives from a man aged 55 to 70 with acute or convalescent COVID-19. The chain employs TRBV7-2 and TRBJ2-3, with 12 positions matching TRBD2. The CDR3 nucleotides are TGTGCCAGCAGCTTGGCTAGCGGGAGGGCGGGAGATACGCAGTATTTT. As protein: CASSLASGRAGDTQYF.